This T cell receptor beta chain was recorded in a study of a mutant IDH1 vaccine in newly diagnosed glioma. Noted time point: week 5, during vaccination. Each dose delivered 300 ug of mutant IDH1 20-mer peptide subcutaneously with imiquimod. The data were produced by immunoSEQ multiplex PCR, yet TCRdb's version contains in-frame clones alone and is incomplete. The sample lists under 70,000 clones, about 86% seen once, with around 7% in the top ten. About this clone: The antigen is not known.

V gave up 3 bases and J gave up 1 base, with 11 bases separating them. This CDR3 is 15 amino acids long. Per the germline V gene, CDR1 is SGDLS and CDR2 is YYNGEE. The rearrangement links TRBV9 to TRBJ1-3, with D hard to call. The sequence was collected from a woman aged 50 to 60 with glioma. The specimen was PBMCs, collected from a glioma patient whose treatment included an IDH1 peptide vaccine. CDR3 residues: CASSGQAGSGNTIYF. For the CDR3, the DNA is TGTGCCAGCAGCGGACAAGCGGGGTCTGGAAACACCATATATTTT.